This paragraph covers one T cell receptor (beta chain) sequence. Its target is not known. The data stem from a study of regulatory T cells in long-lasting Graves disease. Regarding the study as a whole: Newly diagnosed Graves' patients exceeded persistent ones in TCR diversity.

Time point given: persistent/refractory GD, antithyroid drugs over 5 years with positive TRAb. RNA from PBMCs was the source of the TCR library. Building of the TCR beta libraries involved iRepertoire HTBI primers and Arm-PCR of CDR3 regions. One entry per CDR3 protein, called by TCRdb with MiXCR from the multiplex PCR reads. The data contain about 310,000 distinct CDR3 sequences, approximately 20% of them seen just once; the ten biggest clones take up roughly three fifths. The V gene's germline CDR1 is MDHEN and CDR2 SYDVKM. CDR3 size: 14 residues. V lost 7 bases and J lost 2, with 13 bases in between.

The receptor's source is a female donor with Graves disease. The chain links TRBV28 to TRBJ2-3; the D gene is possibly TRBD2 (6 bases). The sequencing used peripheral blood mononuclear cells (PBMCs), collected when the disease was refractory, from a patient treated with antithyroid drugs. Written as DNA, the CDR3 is TGTGCCAGCACGGGAGTAGTCTTCACAGATACGCAGTATTTT. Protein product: CASTGVVFTDTQYF.